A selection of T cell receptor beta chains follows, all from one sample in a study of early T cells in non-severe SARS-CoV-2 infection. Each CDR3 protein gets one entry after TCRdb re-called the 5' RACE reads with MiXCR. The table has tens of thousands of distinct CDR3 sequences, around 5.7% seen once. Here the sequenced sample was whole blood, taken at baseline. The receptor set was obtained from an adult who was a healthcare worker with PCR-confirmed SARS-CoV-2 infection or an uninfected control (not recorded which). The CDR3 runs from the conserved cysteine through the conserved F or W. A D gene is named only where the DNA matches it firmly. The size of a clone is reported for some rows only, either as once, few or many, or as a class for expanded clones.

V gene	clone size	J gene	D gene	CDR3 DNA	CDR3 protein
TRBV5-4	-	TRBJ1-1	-	TGTGCCAGCAGCGTTGGAGGGCAAAACACTGAAGCTTTCTTT	CASSVGGQNTEAFF
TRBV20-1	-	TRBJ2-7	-	TGCAGTGCCGGGCTGAACGAGCAGTACTTC	CSAGLNEQYF
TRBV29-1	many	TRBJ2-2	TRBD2	TGCAGCATAAGGACTAGCGAGAACACCGGGGAGCTGTTTTTT	CSIRTSENTGELFF
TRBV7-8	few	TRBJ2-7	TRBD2	TGTGCCAGCAGCTTAGACGCTAGCGGGAGGGGTTACGAGCAGTACTTC	CASSLDASGRGYEQYF
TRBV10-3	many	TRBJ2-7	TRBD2	TGTGCCATCAGAAAGACTAGCGGGGCTGACCCATACGAGCAGTACTTC	CAIRKTSGADPYEQYF
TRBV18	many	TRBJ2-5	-	TGTGCCAGCTCACGGGACGGACCACAAGAGACCCAGTACTTC	CASSRDGPQETQYF
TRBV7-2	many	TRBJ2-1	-	TGTGCCAGCAGCTTGAAGGCGGGGAGAGGGGGAAATGAGCAGTTCTTC	CASSLKAGRGGNEQFF
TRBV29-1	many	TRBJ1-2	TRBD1	TGCAGCGTTGCGCTACAGGGGCGAGTATACGGCTACACCTTC	CSVALQGRVYGYTF
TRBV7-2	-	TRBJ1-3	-	TGTGCCAGCAGCCCAATGGGGGCTGGAAACACCATATATTTT	CASSPMGAGNTIYF
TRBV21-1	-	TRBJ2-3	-	TGTGCCAGCACCCCGGGGGACCTCACAGATACGCAGTATTTT	CASTPGDLTDTQYF
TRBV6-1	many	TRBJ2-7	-	TGTGCCAGCAGTGAAGTAGGGCATAGCTCCTACGAGCAGTACTTC	CASSEVGHSSYEQYF
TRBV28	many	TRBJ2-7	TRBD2	TGTGCCAGCAGTCCCACTAGCGGGATAGGCTACGAGCAGTACTTC	CASSPTSGIGYEQYF
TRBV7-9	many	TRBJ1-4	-	TGTGCCAGCAGCTTTACCCACCAGTCAACTAATGAAAAACTGTTTTTT	CASSFTHQSTNEKLFF
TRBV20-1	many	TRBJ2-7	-	TGCAGTGCTATTGGGGACCATTATACCTACGAGCAGTACTTC	CSAIGDHYTYEQYF